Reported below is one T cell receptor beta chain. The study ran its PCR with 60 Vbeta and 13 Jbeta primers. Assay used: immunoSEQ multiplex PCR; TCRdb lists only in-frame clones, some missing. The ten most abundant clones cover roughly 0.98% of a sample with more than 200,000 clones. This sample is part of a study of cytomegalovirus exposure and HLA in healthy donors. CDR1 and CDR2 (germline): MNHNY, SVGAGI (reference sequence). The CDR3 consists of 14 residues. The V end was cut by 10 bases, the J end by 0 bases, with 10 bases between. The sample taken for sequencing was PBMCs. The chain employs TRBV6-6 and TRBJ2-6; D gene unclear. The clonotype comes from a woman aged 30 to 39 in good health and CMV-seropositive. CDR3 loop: CATSQSSGANVLTF. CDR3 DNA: TGTGCCACCTCTCAGTCCTCTGGGGCCAACGTCCTGACTTTC.